The clone carrying this TCR beta chain appeared a few times. The data belong to a study of early T cells in non-severe SARS-CoV-2 infection. A single record per CDR3 protein comes from TCRdb applying MiXCR to the 5' RACE reads. The repertoire holds 45,000 to 75,000 distinct CDR3 sequences, with around 5.6% as singletons. The sample comprised whole blood. This TCR derives from an adult who was a healthcare worker with PCR-confirmed SARS-CoV-2 infection or an uninfected control (not recorded which).

This CDR3 reads CSAQRLAGRTFTGELFF. CDR3 coding DNA: TGCAGTGCCCAAAGACTAGCGGGGCGTACTTTCACCGGGGAGCTGTTTTTT. This chain links TRBV20-1 with TRBJ2-2, with 11 bases identical to TRBD2. Germline CDR1 DFQATT, CDR2 SNEGSKA (reference sequence). The CDR3 runs 17 residues. Trimming cost V 6 bases and J 4 bases; bases outside gene matches: 13.